The T cell receptor (beta chain) under discussion was sequenced for a study of shared clonotypes between healthy human individuals. Repertoires were generated with immunoSEQ multiplex PCR, while TCRdb's copy carries only in-frame clones and drops some. In the table there are around 2.1 million clones, approximately 95% of which are singletons. Comments on this clone: Its antigen remains unknown. The junction differs from germline at one of its ends, possibly a read error.

The study, taken as a whole, reports: Naive subsets, compared against memory subsets, generally had larger estimated richness values. Non-shared clonotypes were found to have lower generation probabilities than the clonotypes that were shared by all four of the sorted-subset donors.

The CDR3 length is 15 residues. CDR1 is SSHAT, CDR2 FNYEAQ, per germline (reference sequence). The source of this sequence is a man aged 18 to 35 in good health. The chain joins TRBV7-7 to TRBJ2-3, with 12 bases aligning to TRBD2. The specimen was naive CD4+ T cells sorted from blood. Subset specified: CD45RA+ positively selected. CDR3 nucleotide sequence: TGTGCTAGCAGCTTAACTAGCGGGGGGACAGATACGCAGTATTTT. Its translation: CASSLTSGGTDTQYF. Drawing the rest from reference TRBV7-7 and TRBJ2-3, the complete variable domain is GAGVSQSPRYKVTKRGQDVTLRCDPISSHATLYWYQQALGQGPEFLTYFNYEAQPDKSGLPSDRFSAERPEGSISTLTIQRTEQRDSAMYRCASSLTSGGTDTQYFGPGTRLTVL.